Following are 22 T cell receptor beta chains from one sample sequenced in a study of blood T cell repertoires in COVID-19. Data came from immunoSEQ multiplex PCR; TCRdb stores just in-frame clones and leaves some out. Altogether about 120,000 clones are present, less than 75% being singletons, with the ten largest covering more than 0.65%. Specimen: peripheral blood. The receptors here all came from a human donor with acute or convalescent COVID-19. The donor label of this sample is uncertain.

The chain is built from TRBV27 and TRBJ2-3; TRBD1 is a possible D gene (6 bases). The CDR3 consists of 14 residues. V lost 5 bases and J lost 5, with 14 bases in between. CDR1 and CDR2 (germline): MNHEY, SMNVEV (reference sequence). The CDR3 loop reads CASSKSGVKDTQYF. As DNA, the CDR3 is TGTGCCAGCAGTAAGTCAGGGGTTAAAGATACGCAGTATTTT.

This clone was picked up a small number of times. This chain joins TRBV12-3 or TRBV12-4 and TRBJ2-7; possible D gene TRBD1, 5 bases. Trimming removed 8 bases from V and 0 bases from J, with 11 bases in between. The CDR3 covers 13 residues. For the CDR3, the DNA is TGTGCCAGCGGAAGACAGTTCTCCTACGAGCAGTACTTC. It translates to CASGRQFSYEQYF.

The V and J genes are TRBV19 and TRBJ2-3; 7 nucleotides agree with TRBD2. CDR3 size: 14 residues. V gave up 5 bases and J gave up 6 bases; unmatched junction bases: 8. Germline CDR1 LNHDA, CDR2 SQIVND (reference sequence). DNA of the CDR3: TGTGCCAGTAGTTCGCTAGCGGCCGCGGATACGCAGTATTTT. Amino acids: CASSSLAAADTQYF.

This chain joins TRBV2 and TRBJ1-1, with 8 positions matching TRBD1. CDR3 size: 18 residues. The junction had 16 bases not matched to a gene; V was cut back by 3 bases and J by 4 bases. Per germline, CDR1 SNHLY and CDR2 FYNNEI. The CDR3 DNA is TGTGCCAGCAGTGAGGATGGGTGGCCAGGGGGCACTGGCACTGAAGCTTTCTTT. This sequence encodes CASSEDGWPGGTGTEAFF.

The rearrangement links TRBV7-2 to TRBJ1-1; TRBD1 matches 7 bases. Germline trimming cut 6 bases from V and 4 bases from J; bases unmatched to any gene: 8. This CDR3 is built from 14 residues. CDR1 is SGHTA, CDR2 FQGNSA, per germline. DNA for the CDR3: TGTGCCAGCAGACAAACAGGGGCCGGCACTGAAGCTTTCTTT. Translation: CASRQTGAGTEAFF.

V and J are TRBV2 and TRBJ2-2; D remains ambiguous. Germline CDR1 reads SNHLY; CDR2 reads FYNNEI. The CDR3 is 15 amino acids. V was shortened by 6 bases and J by 6 bases, with 17 bases between the two germline ends. CDR3 sequence: CASRGFLESSGELFF. CDR3 bases: TGTGCCAGCAGAGGATTCCTAGAGAGTTCCGGGGAGCTGTTTTTT.

V usage is TRBV18 and J usage is TRBJ2-7; maybe TRBD1 (7 bases). The germline gives CDR1 KGHSH, CDR2 LQKENI. V lost 10 bases and J 1 base, leaving 26 bases between the germline ends. The CDR3 spans 17 residues. The CDR3 loop reads CATTTSGGTASSYEQYV. DNA of the CDR3: TGTGCCACAACGACGTCAGGGGGGACGGCGAGTTCCTACGAGCAGTACGTC.

The chain combines TRBV7-9 with TRBJ2-5; TRBD1 aligns across 9 bases. The germline CDR1 and CDR2 sequences are SEHNR and FQNEAQ (reference sequence). This CDR3 region has 15 residues. V lost 5 bases, J lost 6 bases, and 10 bases stayed unmatched. CDR3 amino acids: CASSLDRQGGKTQYF. CDR3 bases: TGTGCCAGCAGCCTCGATCGACAGGGGGGTAAGACCCAGTACTTC.

This chain joins TRBV9 and TRBJ2-5; possibly TRBD2 for D (5 bases). Germline V lookup: CDR1 SGDLS, CDR2 YYNGEE. V was pared by 0 bases and J by 4 bases, with 10 bases between. CDR3 size: 14 residues. CDR3 protein: CASSVALRAETQYF. CDR3 coding DNA: TGTGCCAGCAGCGTAGCCTTGCGGGCAGAGACCCAGTACTTC.

The rearrangement joins TRBV27 to TRBJ2-7; TRBD1 might be the D (6 bases). Trimming left V 6 bases short and J 1 base short, with 10 bases between. Germline V CDR1 and CDR2: MNHEY, SMNVEV (reference sequence). The CDR3 contains 13 residues. Here the CDR3 DNA reads TGTGCCAGCAGGGAGGACAGTTCCTACGAGCAGTACTTC. Translated: CASREDSSYEQYF.

V and J are TRBV11-2 and TRBJ2-7, with 8 bases identical to TRBD1. There are 15 residues in the CDR3. CDR1 and CDR2 from the germline V gene are SGHAT and FQNNGV. Germline trimming cut 0 bases from V and 9 bases from J; bases unmatched to any gene: 10. CDR3 loop: CASSLETGGTTRQYF. In nucleotides, the CDR3 is TGTGCCAGCAGCTTAGAAACAGGGGGAACTACGCGGCAGTACTTC.

This chain joins TRBV7-8 and TRBJ2-7; D might be TRBD2 (7 bases). The CDR3 has 16 amino acids. Trimming shortened V by 4 bases and J by 0 bases, and 16 bases separated the two germline ends. Germline V lookup: CDR1 SGHVS, CDR2 FQNEAQ. CDR3 in amino acids: CASSSRRGRSSYEQYF. The CDR3 DNA follows: TGTGCCAGCAGCTCCCGGCGGGGGCGAAGCTCCTACGAGCAGTACTTC.

J is TRBJ1-5 and V is TRBV28, with TRBD1 matching 8 bases. V was pared by 5 bases and J by 6 bases, with 9 bases of the junction left unmatched. This CDR3 is built from 15 residues. Germline lookup yields CDR1 MDHEN and CDR2 SYDVKM. CDR3: CASSPGAGGLQPQHF. CDR3 in DNA: TGTGCCAGCAGTCCCGGGGCAGGGGGCCTTCAGCCCCAGCATTTT. Full variable domain (remainder filled in from reference TRBV28 and TRBJ1-5): DVKVTQSSRYLVKRTGEKVFLECVQDMDHENMFWYRQDPGLGLRLIYFSYDVKMKEKGDIPEGYSVSREKKERFSLILESASTNQTSMYLCASSPGAGGLQPQHFGDGTRLSIL.

The J gene is TRBJ1-2, the V gene TRBV5-1; D gene unclear. The CDR3 contains 14 residues. CDR1 SGHRS and CDR2 YFSETQ come from the germline V gene. V shed 2 bases and J shed 5 bases, with 13 bases lying between them. In nucleotides, the CDR3 is TGCGCCAGCAGCTTCGGGTCCAGCCCTTATGGCTACACCTTC. The encoded protein is CASSFGSSPYGYTF.

This clone was counted once. The chain uses TRBV11-2 and TRBJ1-1; D is unresolved. V lost 8 bases, J lost 0 bases, and 10 bases lay in between. Germline V gene lookup returns CDR1 SGHAT and CDR2 FQNNGV. The CDR3 sequence is 13 residues long. CDR3: CASRNSMNTEAFF. The CDR3 DNA reads as TGTGCCAGCCGAAACAGCATGAACACTGAAGCTTTCTTT. Complete variable domain (other parts from reference TRBV11-2 and TRBJ1-1): EAGVAQSPRYKIIEKRQSVAFWCNPISGHATLYWYQQILGQGPKLLIQFQNNGVVDDSQLPKDRFSAERLKGVDSTLKIQPAKLEDSAVYLCASRNSMNTEAFFGQGTRLTVV.

This chain uses TRBV5-1 with TRBJ2-5; tentative D call: TRBD2 (7 bases). The germline V gene encodes CDR1 SGHRS and CDR2 YFSETQ. Trimming cost V 4 bases and J 5 bases, with 12 bases left between them. This CDR3 has 13 amino acids. CDR3: CASSGGAVETQYF. The CDR3 DNA follows: TGCGCCAGCAGCGGGGGGGCTGTGGAGACCCAGTACTTC.

This clone was seen only once. The genes are TRBV24-1 and TRBJ2-3; 9 bases agree with TRBD2. Germline trimming cut 3 bases from V and 3 bases from J; bases unmatched to any gene: 3. The CDR3 consists of 15 residues. Germline lookup yields CDR1 KGHDR and CDR2 SFDVKD. The CDR3 DNA reads TGTGCCACCAGTGATCTTAGCGGGGGAACAGATACGCAGTATTTT. Translating gives CATSDLSGGTDTQYF.

V and J are TRBV7-3 and TRBJ2-3; a weak D match, TRBD2 (5 bases). From germline, CDR1 is SGHTA and CDR2 FQGTGA. The CDR3 totals 14 residues. Trimming removed 5 bases at V and 0 bases at J, with 9 bases between. CDR3 protein: CASSVGLSTDTQYF. CDR3 nucleotides: TGTGCCAGCAGCGTAGGACTTAGCACAGATACGCAGTATTTT.

The genes are TRBV2 and TRBJ1-2, with TRBD1 as a possible D gene (5 bases). Germline-derived CDR1 and CDR2 are SNHLY and FYNNEI. The CDR3 is 15 amino acids. V was cut by 6 bases and J by 3 bases, with 17 bases left in between. The CDR3 DNA reads as TGTGCCAGCAGCAGGGCAGGAATAACGGACTATGGCTACACCTTC. Amino acids: CASSRAGITDYGYTF.

The gene calls are TRBV3-1 (or the pseudogene TRBV3-2) and TRBJ2-1; D uncertain. Germline lookup yields CDR1 LGHDT and CDR2 YNNKEL (reference sequence). The CDR3 sequence is 15 residues long. V lost 4 bases and J 0 bases, leaving 10 bases between the germline ends. CDR3 region: CASSRNSPSYNEQFF. The CDR3 DNA reads as TGTGCCAGCAGCCGAAACTCACCCTCCTACAATGAGCAGTTCTTC.

This clone was seen more than once but under ten times. V is TRBV7-9 and J is TRBJ2-1; TRBD2 matches 8 bases. Trimming at V came to 1 base and at J to 3 bases, leaving 5 bases not matched to a gene. The CDR3 is 16 residues long. Germline-derived CDR1 and CDR2 are SEHNR and FQNEAQ (reference sequence). CDR3 loop: CASSLGSGAYYNEQFF. CDR3 DNA sequence: TGTGCCAGCAGCTTAGGTAGCGGGGCCTACTACAATGAGCAGTTCTTC.

The rearrangement links TRBV25-1 to TRBJ1-6; D gene unclear. Trimming shortened V by 0 bases and J by 10 bases, and 7 bases separated the two germline ends. This CDR3 is 13 amino acids long. Germline V gives CDR1 MGHDK, CDR2 SYGVNS. The CDR3 DNA is TGTGCCAGCAGTGAATATACGGGGTCACCCCTCCACTTT. Translated: CASSEYTGSPLHF.